These 7 T cell receptor beta chains share one sample of origin, sequenced in a study of CD8+CD57+ T cells in acquired aplastic anemia. The study profiled TCR beta VDJ and CDR3 using genomic DNA as template. Each CDR3 protein is one row after TCRdb ran MiXCR on the reads. In the table there are under 250,000 distinct CDR3 sequences, roughly 33% of which are singletons. Sequenced input: sorted CD4+, CD8+, or CD8+CD57+ T cells (not recorded which) from PBMCs. Receptors were obtained from a human donor in good health, serving as a control.

This clonotype was seen only a few times. The chain joins TRBV12-3 or TRBV12-4 to TRBJ2-1; 7 nucleotides match TRBD2. The J segment lost 14 bases and the V segment lost 6 bases, leaving 19 bases of the junction unmatched. This CDR3 contains 15 residues. CDR3 amino acids: CASRESDGDGGVEFF. The CDR3, as DNA: TGTGCCAGCAGGGAAAGCGATGGAGATGGGGGGGTGGAGTTCTTC.

This clonotype was recorded once. This may come from a read error, since a much larger clone is one base off. The chain joins TRBV7-2 to TRBJ1-1, with a tentative D call TRBD1 (6 bases). Trimming shortened V by 5 bases and J by 3 bases, and 16 bases separated the two germline ends. The CDR3 sequence is 15 residues long. Germline loops: CDR1 SGHTA, CDR2 FQGNSA. The CDR3 bases are TGTGCCAGCAGCGTAATTGGACAGAAGCACACTGAAGCTTTCTTT. Its translation is CASSVIGQKHTEAFF.

This clonotype appeared a few times. The rearrangement uses TRBV29-1 and TRBJ2-7; D remains ambiguous. The V end was cut by 4 bases, the J end by 4 bases, with 5 bases between. Germline CDR1 SQVTM, CDR2 ANQGSEA. The CDR3 has 10 amino acids. For the CDR3, the DNA is TGCAGCGTTGGCGATTACGAGCAGTACTTC. This translates into CSVGDYEQYF.

Regarding this clonotype: A much larger clone is a single base away; this may be a read error. The CDR3 does not end in the conserved phenylalanine or tryptophan, so this is likely a read error. V gene TRBV11-2 combines with J gene TRBJ2-3; D may correspond to TRBD1 or TRBD2 (5 bases each). Germline lookup yields CDR1 SGHAT and CDR2 FQNNGV. There are 16 residues in the CDR3. The V gene lost 5 bases and the J gene lost 3 bases, with 18 bases spanning the gap. The CDR3 spells CASSLGRTFGTDTQYS. The CDR3 DNA follows: TGTGCCAGCAGCCTGGGACGGACCTTCGGAACAGATACGCAGTATTCT.

The rearrangement joins TRBV7-3 to TRBJ2-5, with D possibly TRBD2 on 5 matching bases. The CDR3 runs to 15 residues. Trimming stripped 5 bases from V and 2 bases from J, with 15 bases between. Per the germline V gene, CDR1 is SGHTA and CDR2 is FQGTGA. CDR3 in DNA: TGTGCCAGCAGCCCCGGGATTGGGCTTCAAGAGACCCAGTACTTC. Residues: CASSPGIGLQETQYF. Supplemented by reference TRBV7-3 and TRBJ2-5, the full variable domain reads GAGVSQTPSNKVTEKGKYVELRCDPISGHTALYWYRQSLGQGPEFLIYFQGTGAADDSGLPNDRFFAVRPEGSVSTLKIQRTERGDSAVYLCASSPGIGLQETQYFGPGTRLLVL.

This chain connects TRBV10-3 to TRBJ1-2; D perhaps matches TRBD1 (5 bases). There are 15 residues in the CDR3. Trimming stripped 1 base from V and 8 bases from J, with 17 bases between. Germline assignment: CDR1 ENHRY and CDR2 SYGVKD. CDR3 residues: CAISEWVGEVHGYTF. The CDR3 coding sequence is TGTGCCATCAGTGAGTGGGTAGGGGAAGTCCACGGCTACACCTTC.

The gene calls are TRBV30 and TRBJ1-2; D remains ambiguous. CDR1 and CDR2 from the germline V gene are GTSNPN and SVGIG (reference sequence). V was clipped by 4 bases and J by 4 bases, with 10 bases between them. This CDR3 is 12 amino acids long. CDR3 amino acids: CAWTAGAYGYTF. The CDR3 DNA follows: TGTGCCTGGACGGCAGGAGCCTATGGCTACACCTTC.